This TCR beta chain is drawn from a study of blood T cell repertoires in COVID-19. Per the original methods: Reference gene primers were amplified, and this amplification served to estimate nucleated cell counts. Libraries were prepared by immunoSEQ multiplex PCR; TCRdb keeps only in-frame clonotypes and omits some of them. V and J calls and clone size are as listed in that table; D and trimming were resolved from the DNA. Counted here are about 220,000 clones, over 60% occurring once; the ten biggest clones make up over 7%. This CDR3 spans 16 amino acids. Germline-derived CDR1 and CDR2 are SGHTA and FQGNSA. After removal of 2 bases from V and 1 base from J, the junction contained 4 bases not matched to a gene.

The chain couples TRBV7-2 to TRBJ2-2, with 7 bases identical to TRBD2. Sequencing was performed on peripheral blood. The receptor was derived from an older woman with acute or convalescent COVID-19. CDR3 sequence reads: CASSLRGDLNTGELFF. CDR3 DNA sequence: TGTGCCAGCAGCTTACGGGGGGATTTGAACACCGGGGAGCTGTTTTTT.